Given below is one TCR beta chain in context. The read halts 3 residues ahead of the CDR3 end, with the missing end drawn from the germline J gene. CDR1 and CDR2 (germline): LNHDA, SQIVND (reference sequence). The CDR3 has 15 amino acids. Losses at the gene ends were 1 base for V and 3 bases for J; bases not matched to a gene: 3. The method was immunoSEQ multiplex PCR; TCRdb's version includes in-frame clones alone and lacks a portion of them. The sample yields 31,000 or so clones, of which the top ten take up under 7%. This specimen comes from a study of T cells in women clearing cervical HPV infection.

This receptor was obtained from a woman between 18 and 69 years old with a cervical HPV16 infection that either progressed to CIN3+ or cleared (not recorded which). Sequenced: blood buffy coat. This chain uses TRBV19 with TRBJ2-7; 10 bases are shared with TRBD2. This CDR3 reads CASSIGASGGYEQYF. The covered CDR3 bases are TGTGCCAGTAGTATAGGGGCTAGCGGGGGCTACGAG.